This T cell receptor (beta chain) appears in the sequencing data of a study of breast tumors, draining lymph nodes, adjacent tissues. This clonotype was counted at least ten times. What it recognizes is unknown. The CDR3 length is 15 residues. V was pared by 3 bases and J by 3 bases, with 12 bases between. The lymph nodes were axillary draining lymph nodes from breast cancer patients. Findings and limits, study-wide: That most tumor T cells come from lymph nodes remained unproven. Tumor repertoires ranked between lymph nodes and nontumor tissue in diversity, with V and J gene preferences. Findings are consistent with lymph node origin and intratumoral expansion of most tumor T cells. Tumor and nontumor repertoires were significantly more similar in luminal-like than in basal-like breast cancer.

TCRdb re-derived calls from the multiplex PCR reads in MiXCR, one entry per CDR3 protein. The data contain 85,000 to 130,000 distinct CDR3 sequences, around 20% of them seen just once; the ten biggest clones take up 1% to 1.5%. V usage is TRBV12-3 or TRBV12-4 and J usage is TRBJ2-1, with D tentatively TRBD2 (6 bases). The sequenced sample was axillary lymph node tissue. The source is a female donor with breast cancer. Some clones in this sample may be carry-over from other donors' samples. As DNA, the CDR3 is TGTGCCAGCAGTTTCCTTAGCGGAGACTACAATGAGCAGTTCTTC. Translated, it gives CASSFLSGDYNEQFF.